The 29 T cell receptor beta chains listed next were all sequenced from one sample in a study of OX40 agonist ivuxolimab in advanced cancers. This table comes from immunoSEQ multiplex PCR, and its TCRdb copy is limited to in-frame clones, with some not included. The sample contains approximately 60,000 clones, about 88% of which appear only once. The starting material was CD4+ or CD8+ T cells sorted from blood, obtained in a trial of the OX40 agonist ivuxolimab. The receptors were gathered from an adult with an advanced solid tumor such as melanoma, head and neck, liver or kidney cancer.

The chain recombines TRBV6-1 with TRBJ2-7; 10 bases are shared with TRBD2. This CDR3 contains 14 residues. CDR1 and CDR2 (germline): MNHNS, SASEGT. V gave up 1 base and J gave up 7 bases; unmatched junction bases: 4. The CDR3 DNA follows: TGTGCCAGCAGTGAAGTCGGTAGCGGGGGGGAGCAGTACTTC. Protein sequence: CASSEVGSGGEQYF.

This clone has only one observation. The V call is TRBV27, the J call TRBJ1-5, with D perhaps TRBD1 (6 bases). Germline values: CDR1 MNHEY, CDR2 SMNVEV (reference sequence). This CDR3 has 13 residues. Deletions cut 4 bases from V and 7 bases from J, with 11 bases between. CDR3 in amino acids: CASSSGGRQPQHF. The CDR3 DNA reads TGTGCCAGCAGTTCGGGGGGCCGACAGCCCCAGCATTTT.

The V gene is TRBV5-6, the J gene TRBJ2-2, with 13 nucleotides matching TRBD2. Germline trimming cut 6 bases from V and 2 bases from J; bases unmatched to any gene: 10. CDR1 and CDR2 (germline): SGHDT, YYEEEE. The CDR3 covers 18 residues. As DNA, the CDR3 is TGTGCCAGCATGGGGACTAGCGGGATCTCATACAACACCGGGGAGCTGTTTTTT. This translates into CASMGTSGISYNTGELFF.

The chain employs TRBV6-5 and TRBJ1-5; tentatively, D is TRBD1 (6 bases). The CDR3 runs 13 residues. The V gene lost 5 bases and the J gene lost 7 bases, with 12 bases spanning the gap. Germline lookup yields CDR1 MNHEY and CDR2 SVGAGI. The CDR3 loop reads CASSPHQGQPQHF. CDR3 DNA: TGTGCCAGCAGTCCTCACCAGGGGCAGCCCCAGCATTTT.

The chain recombines TRBV19 with TRBJ1-2; 10 bases are a match to TRBD1. The trim removed 1 base at V and 7 bases at J, leaving 6 bases unmatched. In germline, CDR1 is LNHDA, CDR2 SQIVND (reference sequence). CDR3 length equals 15 residues. The CDR3 loop is CASSIADRGLRGYTF. DNA of the CDR3: TGTGCCAGTAGTATAGCCGACAGGGGGCTGCGTGGCTACACCTTC.

The chain combines TRBV5-4 with TRBJ1-2; maybe TRBD1 (5 bases). The V gene lost 5 bases and the J gene lost 2 bases, with 10 bases spanning the gap. This CDR3 has 13 residues. Germline V gene lookup returns CDR1 SGHNT and CDR2 YYREEE (reference sequence). CDR3 loop: CASRGTGNYGYTF. The DNA for the CDR3 is TGTGCCAGCAGGGGGACGGGAAACTATGGCTACACCTTC.

A remark on this clone: Its ends do not fully match the called genes, so a read error is possible. This chain uses TRBV7-7 with TRBJ2-2; TRBD2 aligns across 12 bases. Germline assignment: CDR1 SSHAT and CDR2 FNYEAQ (reference sequence). The CDR3 sequence is 18 residues long. CDR3 in DNA: TGTGCTAGCAGCTTAGCCCCTAGCGGGGGGGCTAACACCGGGGAGCTGTTTTTT. Encoded protein: CASSLAPSGGANTGELFF.

The chain employs TRBV6-5 and TRBJ2-1, with unresolved D. Deletions cut 2 bases from V and 5 bases from J, with 13 bases between. CDR1 and CDR2 (germline): MNHEY, SVGAGI. This CDR3 has 15 amino acids. The CDR3 sequence: CASSYRPVQNNEQFF. In nucleotides, the CDR3 is TGTGCCAGCAGTTACCGGCCAGTCCAGAACAATGAGCAGTTCTTC.

J is TRBJ2-7 and V is TRBV29-1, with 9 bases that match TRBD1. Germline CDR1 and CDR2: SQVTM and ANQGSEA. This CDR3 region has 14 residues. Trimming cost V 6 bases and J 1 base; bases outside gene matches: 7. CDR3 sequence reads: CSVRTGVSSYEQYF. The CDR3, as DNA: TGCAGCGTCCGGACAGGGGTTAGTTCCTACGAGCAGTACTTC.

The CDR3 DNA follows: TGTGCCAGCAATTTACGGCGGGAGGGGCAAGAGACCCAGTACTTC. This gives the protein CASNLRREGQETQYF. The V and J genes are TRBV6-1 and TRBJ2-5; 9 nucleotides align to TRBD2. Trimming cost V 7 bases and J 2 bases; bases outside gene matches: 8. CDR3 size: 15 residues. Germline assignment: CDR1 MNHNS and CDR2 SASEGT.

The chain employs TRBV5-1 and TRBJ2-5; D perhaps matches TRBD1 (6 bases). Germline assignment: CDR1 SGHRS and CDR2 YFSETQ. The V gene lost 0 bases and the J gene lost 5 bases, with 14 bases spanning the gap. The CDR3 is 15 amino acids. CDR3 coding DNA: TGCGCCAGCAGCTTGGAGGCACAGGGTCCTGAGACCCAGTACTTC. This codes for CASSLEAQGPETQYF.

This clone was observed once. The chain links TRBV5-1 to TRBJ2-3; 16 bases line up with TRBD2. The trim removed 3 bases at V and 4 bases at J, leaving 2 bases unmatched. The CDR3 is 16 residues long. Germline V CDR1 and CDR2: SGHRS, YFSETQ. As DNA, the CDR3 is TGCGCCAGCAGCTGGGGACTAGCGGGAGGGTCAGATACGCAGTATTTT. This gives the protein CASSWGLAGGSDTQYF.

The V and J genes are TRBV19 and TRBJ2-3; 11 positions match TRBD2. Per germline, CDR1 LNHDA and CDR2 SQIVND (reference sequence). This CDR3 contains 16 residues. Unmatched junction bases numbered 6, after V lost 7 bases and J lost 0 bases. The CDR3 reads CASTLLAGASTDTQYF. The CDR3 DNA sequence: TGTGCCAGTACTCTACTAGCGGGGGCTAGCACAGATACGCAGTATTTT.

The chain has TRBV5-1 and TRBJ2-5; TRBD1 is a possible D gene (5 bases). Trimming pared 0 bases from V and 2 bases from J, leaving 8 bases between. CDR3 length equals 14 residues. Per germline, CDR1 SGHRS and CDR2 YFSETQ. The CDR3 sequence is CASSLGGDQETQYF. CDR3 nucleotides: TGCGCCAGCAGCTTGGGGGGCGATCAAGAGACCCAGTACTTC.

The CDR3 reads CASREGTYSNQPQHF. CDR3 bases: TGTGCCAGTAGAGAGGGCACATATAGCAATCAGCCCCAGCATTTT. This chain connects TRBV19 to TRBJ1-5; the D is unclear. The CDR3 is 15 amino acids. From germline, CDR1 is LNHDA and CDR2 SQIVND (reference sequence). The V and J ends lost 6 bases and 0 bases respectively, with 12 bases between them.

The gene calls are TRBV25-1 and TRBJ2-1, with 9 bases identical to TRBD2. Germline V lookup: CDR1 MGHDK, CDR2 SYGVNS. The CDR3 is made up of 16 amino acids. Trimming removed 5 bases from V and 4 bases from J; junction bases left unmatched: 9. In DNA, the CDR3 is TGTGCCAGCAGTCCTACCCGACTAGCGGATTACAATGAGCAGTTCTTC. Its protein product is CASSPTRLADYNEQFF.

J is TRBJ2-2 and V is TRBV4-1, with D uncertain. The germline CDR1 and CDR2 sequences are MGHRA and YSYEKL. The CDR3 extends over 16 amino acids. Between the trimmed V and J ends, which lost 3 bases and 1 base, there was a span of 12 bases. The CDR3 region is CASSHEGPENTGELFF. The CDR3 DNA reads as TGCGCCAGCAGCCACGAAGGACCGGAGAACACCGGGGAGCTGTTTTTT.

The V gene is TRBV19, the J gene TRBJ1-1, with D perhaps TRBD1 (6 bases). Trimming took 6 bases from V and 2 from J, leaving 19 bases between them. Germline CDR1 reads LNHDA; CDR2 reads SQIVND (reference sequence). The CDR3 totals 16 residues. CDR3 sequence reads: CASSQYQGRYNTEAFF. In DNA, the CDR3 is TGTGCCAGTAGCCAATATCAGGGGAGGTATAACACTGAAGCTTTCTTT. The full variable domain, rest sourced from reference TRBV19 and TRBJ1-1, is DGGITQSPKYLFRKEGQNVTLSCEQNLNHDAMYWYRQDPGQGLRLIYYSQIVNDFQKGDIAEGYSVSREKKESFPLTVTSAQKNPTAFYLCASSQYQGRYNTEAFFGQGTRLTVV.

The chain employs TRBV25-1 and TRBJ2-7; D gene uncertain. Germline CDR1 reads MGHDK; CDR2 reads SYGVNS. Trimming stripped 3 bases from V and 1 base from J, with 4 bases between. This CDR3 spans 12 amino acids. In nucleotides, the CDR3 is TGTGCCAGCAGTGATTGGTCCTACGAGCAGTACTTC. It codes for CASSDWSYEQYF.

This clone came up once. The V and J genes are TRBV5-1 and TRBJ2-5; D remains ambiguous. The V gene's germline CDR1 is SGHRS and CDR2 YFSETQ. The CDR3 contains 12 residues. Deletions cut 1 base from V and 2 bases from J, with 3 bases between. The CDR3, as DNA: TGCGCCAGCAGCTTGAGGCAAGAGACCCAGTACTTC. Protein: CASSLRQETQYF.

The V gene is TRBV28, the J gene TRBJ1-5; D is unclear. CDR3 length: 15 amino acids. Deletions cut 5 bases from V and 4 bases from J, with 15 bases between. Germline V gives CDR1 MDHEN, CDR2 SYDVKM. In DNA, the CDR3 is TGTGCCAGCAGTCGTTTTGAAATGACGAATCAGCCCCAGCATTTT. Translation gives CASSRFEMTNQPQHF.

The chain combines TRBV27 with TRBJ1-2, with TRBD1 identical over 9 bases. CDR3 length equals 13 residues. Germline values: CDR1 MNHEY, CDR2 SMNVEV (reference sequence). V dropped 7 bases and J dropped 8; count of bases not matched to a gene: 8. CDR3 DNA sequence: TGTGCCAGCACTACAGGGGGCGCAAAGGGCTACACCTTC. Encoded protein: CASTTGGAKGYTF.

This clone was counted between two and nine times. The V and J genes are TRBV5-6 and TRBJ2-7, with D tentatively TRBD1 (5 bases). The ends were cut back, 1 base at V and 6 bases at J, with 11 bases in the middle. The length of the CDR3 is 13 residues. The germline gives CDR1 SGHDT, CDR2 YYEEEE. The CDR3 region has the DNA TGTGCCAGCAGCTTGATAGTAGGGGCCGAGCAGTACTTC. This encodes CASSLIVGAEQYF.

CDR3 amino acids: CASSLRGSGKQFF. Written as DNA, the CDR3 is TGTGCCAGCAGCTTAAGGGGTAGCGGGAAGCAGTTCTTC. The chain uses TRBV11-3 and TRBJ2-1; TRBD2 matches 8 bases. The J segment lost 11 bases and the V segment lost 2 bases, leaving 5 bases of the junction unmatched. The CDR3 extends over 13 amino acids. Germline CDR1 SGHNT, CDR2 YENEEA. The full variable domain, rest sourced from reference TRBV11-3 and TRBJ2-1, is EAGVVQSPRYKIIEKKQPVAFWCNPISGHNTLYWYLQNLGQGPELLIRYENEEAVDDSQLPKDRFSAERLKGVDSTLKIQPAELGDSAVYLCASSLRGSGKQFFGPGTRLTVL.

This chain uses TRBV30 with TRBJ1-4; D perhaps matches TRBD1 (6 bases). Germline V gene lookup returns CDR1 GTSNPN and CDR2 SVGIG (reference sequence). Trimming stripped 5 bases from V and 8 bases from J, with 18 bases between. There are 14 residues in the CDR3. CDR3 bases: TGTGCCTGGGATACGCCTGGACAGATAGAAAAACTGTTTTTT. It is translated as CAWDTPGQIEKLFF.

In its sample, this clone was seen once. The chain carries TRBV4-1 and TRBJ2-7, with D uncertain. The V end lost 4 bases, the J end lost 3 bases, and 16 bases lay between the germline ends. CDR1 and CDR2 (germline): MGHRA, YSYEKL. CDR3 length: 15 amino acids. The chain's CDR3 is CASSLGDQAGYEQYF. Written as DNA, the CDR3 is TGCGCCAGCAGCCTTGGGGATCAAGCCGGCTACGAGCAGTACTTC.

The chain employs TRBV19 and TRBJ2-7, with TRBD2 matching 13 bases. The CDR3 sequence is 15 residues long. Germline V gene sequence: CDR1 LNHDA, CDR2 SQIVND (reference sequence). With V trimmed by 5 bases and J by 5 bases, 6 bases remained unmatched. The CDR3 DNA sequence: TGTGCCAGTAGTGTGGGACTAGCGGGATCTGACGAGCAGTACTTC. Residues: CASSVGLAGSDEQYF.

The V gene is TRBV7-8, the J gene TRBJ1-5, with D possibly TRBD1 on 6 matching bases. The V gene lost 2 bases and the J gene lost 0 bases, with 11 bases spanning the gap. The CDR3 contains 16 residues. Germline CDR1 reads SGHVS; CDR2 reads FQNEAQ. The CDR3 region is CASSLRSGDSNQPQHF. In nucleotides, the CDR3 is TGTGCCAGCAGCTTAAGGTCAGGGGATAGCAATCAGCCCCAGCATTTT.

V is TRBV18 and J is TRBJ1-4, with TRBD1 matching over 7 bases. The germline gives CDR1 KGHSH, CDR2 LQKENI. Trimming cost V 3 bases and J 8 bases; bases outside gene matches: 9. The CDR3 covers 15 residues. The CDR3 nucleotides read TGTGCCAGCTCACCCACTGGACAGGTTTTCGAAAAACTGTTTTTT. This sequence encodes CASSPTGQVFEKLFF.